These 26 T cell receptor beta chains share one sample of origin, sequenced in a study of blood T cells in healthy people across ages. A second PCR of 7 to 11 cycles used a sample-barcoded 5' primer and a J-beta primer mix. TCRdb reprocessed the 5' RACE reads via MiXCR and lists one record per CDR3 protein. This table holds about 720,000 distinct CDR3 sequences, approximately 25% found once. The sample was also linked to a second study, of T cells of mothers and their children.

Sample: blood. These receptors were obtained from a boy younger than 18 in good health.

The table lists this clonotype with a few counts. The chain employs TRBV15 and TRBJ2-1, with 11 bases matching TRBD2. Per germline, CDR1 LNHNV and CDR2 YYDKDF (reference sequence). Losses at the gene ends were 1 base for V and 6 bases for J; bases not matched to a gene: 5. CDR3 length equals 16 residues. CDR3 nucleotide sequence: TGTGCCACCAGCAGAGGGGCTAGCGGGGGGACCAATGAGCAGTTCTTC. This encodes CATSRGASGGTNEQFF.

This clonotype appeared once. A read error may explain this, as a much larger clone is one base away. V and J are TRBV3-1 and TRBJ2-7; D possibly corresponds to TRBD2 (5 bases). Germline V CDR1 and CDR2: LGHDT, YNNKEL (reference sequence). The CDR3 is 12 amino acids. The CDR3 DNA reads TGTACCAGCAGCCAAGATGAGGGCGAGCAGTACTTC. The encoded protein is CTSSQDEGEQYF.

The chain joins TRBV10-3 to TRBJ2-7; 7 bases line up with TRBD2. Germline CDR1 and CDR2: ENHRY and SYGVKD. Trimming took 7 bases from V and 6 from J; bases not matched to a gene: 6. CDR3 length: 12 residues. The CDR3 region has the DNA TGTGCCATCAAGCTCGCGGGAGCCGAGCAGTACTTC. Translated: CAIKLAGAEQYF.

The chain employs TRBV7-2 and TRBJ2-5; D is perhaps TRBD1 (6 bases). CDR1 is SGHTA and CDR2 is FQGNSA in the germline V gene. The V and J ends lost 7 bases and 5 bases respectively, with 14 bases between them. This CDR3 contains 13 residues. The CDR3 DNA is TGTGCCAGCATCAACAGGGTTGGCGAGACCCAGTACTTC. This translates into CASINRVGETQYF.

Points on this clonotype: One base away lies a much larger clone, so this may be a sequencing read error. The chain is built from TRBV25-1 and TRBJ2-5; D unresolved. The CDR3 runs to 11 residues. Germline assignment: CDR1 MGHDK and CDR2 SYGVNS. Trimming pared 3 bases from V and 11 bases from J, leaving 10 bases between. The DNA of the CDR3 is TGTGCCAGCAGTGAGGTCTACGATCAGTACTTC. Protein product: CASSEVYDQYF.

This clonotype was seen a handful of times. This chain joins TRBV10-3 and TRBJ2-1; the D gene is possibly TRBD1 (5 bases). The CDR3 runs to 12 residues. Between the trimmed V and J ends, which lost 3 bases and 9 bases, there was a span of 9 bases. Germline CDR1 is ENHRY and CDR2 is SYGVKD. CDR3 residues: CAISDRVGEQFF. The CDR3 coding sequence is TGTGCCATCAGTGACAGGGTGGGTGAGCAGTTCTTC.

The rearrangement links TRBV29-1 to TRBJ2-7; 10 bases line up with TRBD1. Trimming cost V 7 bases and J 4 bases; bases outside gene matches: 4. There are 12 residues in the CDR3. The germline V gene encodes CDR1 SQVTM and CDR2 ANQGSEA. CDR3 region: CSAWDRGYEQYF. The CDR3 bases are TGCAGCGCCTGGGACAGGGGTTACGAGCAGTACTTC.

V is TRBV7-9 and J is TRBJ2-5; no clear D gene. The assigned J gene may be wrong: the sequence end matches TRBJ2-7 better. This CDR3 has 13 amino acids. The V gene's germline CDR1 is SEHNR and CDR2 FQNEAQ (reference sequence). CDR3 amino acids: CASSPDIFYEQYF. CDR3 DNA: TGTGCCAGCAGCCCTGACATTTTCTACGAGCAGTACTTC.

The V and J genes are TRBV5-5 and TRBJ1-5; D may be TRBD1 (5 bases). This CDR3 comprises 14 residues. Germline V lookup: CDR1 SGHKS, CDR2 YYEKEE (reference sequence). V was pared by 3 bases and J by 4 bases, with 11 bases between. CDR3 loop: CASSWLAGNQPQHF. In DNA, the CDR3 is TGTGCCAGCAGCTGGCTGGCAGGGAATCAGCCCCAGCATTTT.

This clonotype has just a few counts. This sequence joins TRBV11-2 and TRBJ2-3, with 8 bases aligning to TRBD2. This CDR3 is 15 amino acids long. J gave up 4 bases and V 1 base, and 4 bases lay outside the gene matches. CDR1 and CDR2 (germline): SGHAT, FQNNGV. The CDR3 spells CASSLGAGGSDTQYF. DNA of the CDR3: TGTGCCAGCAGCTTAGGTGCGGGAGGCTCAGATACGCAGTATTTT.

The chain carries TRBV6-5 and TRBJ2-7, with 9 bases identical to TRBD1. Germline CDR1 MNHEY, CDR2 SVGAGI. V shed 6 bases, J shed 4 bases, and the junction held 7 bases outside the gene matches. The CDR3 is made up of 14 amino acids. The CDR3 DNA sequence: TGTGCCAGCAGGCCCGGGACAGGGTTTTACGAGCAGTACTTC. It codes for CASRPGTGFYEQYF.

This clonotype has more than one count but fewer than ten. V usage is TRBV7-2 and J usage is TRBJ2-5, with D maybe TRBD1 (6 bases). The V gene's germline CDR1 is SGHTA and CDR2 FQGNSA. CDR3 size: 14 residues. Trimming took 2 bases from V and 3 from J, leaving 10 bases between them. This chain's CDR3 is CASSLLGAEETQYF. CDR3 nucleotide sequence: TGTGCCAGCAGCTTATTGGGGGCTGAAGAGACCCAGTACTTC.

The gene calls are TRBV12-3 or TRBV12-4 and TRBJ1-1, with D possibly being TRBD1 (6 bases). Trimming pared 6 bases from V and 1 base from J, leaving 15 bases between. CDR3 size: 15 residues. CDR3 protein: CASSPSPGANTEAFF. The CDR3 DNA reads as TGTGCCAGCAGCCCTTCTCCAGGGGCGAACACTGAAGCTTTCTTT.

The rearrangement links TRBV7-8 to TRBJ1-1, with no clear D. From germline, CDR1 is SGHVS and CDR2 FQNEAQ. V was clipped by 2 bases and J by 7 bases, with 8 bases between them. The CDR3 has 12 residues. The CDR3 DNA is TGTGCCAGCAGCTTAAGTTCTTATGAAGCTTTCTTT. This encodes CASSLSSYEAFF. Full variable domain (rest looked up from reference TRBV7-8 and TRBJ1-1): GAGVSQSPRYKVAKRGQDVALRCDPISGHVSLFWYQQALGQGPEFLTYFQNEAQLDKSGLPSDRFFAERPEGSVSTLKIQRTQQEDSAVYLCASSLSSYEAFFGQGTRLTVV.

The V and J genes are TRBV3-1 and TRBJ2-7; D is perhaps TRBD1 (5 bases). This CDR3 region has 14 residues. The V gene lost 4 bases and the J gene lost 0 bases, with 10 bases spanning the gap. The germline V gene has CDR1 LGHDT and CDR2 YNNKEL (reference sequence). For the CDR3, the DNA is TGTGCCAGCAGCCGAACAGGTGCCTCCTACGAGCAGTACTTC. This sequence encodes CASSRTGASYEQYF.

Only a few counts were recorded for this clonotype. V usage is TRBV28 and J usage is TRBJ1-5; D is undetermined. Germline-derived CDR1 and CDR2 are MDHEN and SYDVKM. The CDR3 has 13 amino acids. V was clipped by 10 bases and J by 0 bases, with 10 bases between them. Written as DNA, the CDR3 is TGTGCCACCCAGGATTATAGCAATCAGCCCCAGCATTTT. The encoded protein is CATQDYSNQPQHF. The whole variable domain, remainder taken from reference TRBV28 and TRBJ1-5, is DVKVTQSSRYLVKRTGEKVFLECVQDMDHENMFWYRQDPGLGLRLIYFSYDVKMKEKGDIPEGYSVSREKKERFSLILESASTNQTSMYLCATQDYSNQPQHFGDGTRLSIL.

The chain carries TRBV27 and TRBJ1-6; TRBD1 aligns across 12 bases. Germline assignment: CDR1 MNHEY and CDR2 SMNVEV (reference sequence). The CDR3 is 17 residues long. With 6 bases clipped from V and 6 bases from J, the junction kept 9 bases outside the gene matches. The CDR3 DNA is TGTGCCAGCAGCGGATGGGACAGGGGGCCGGTTAATTCACCCCTCCACTTT. Translating gives CASSGWDRGPVNSPLHF.

Note on this clonotype: An end of the junction differs from the germline gene, which may be a read error. This CDR3 is CASSPPPGLAGTVYQKTLYF. In DNA form, the CDR3 reads TGTGCCAGCAGCCCTCCCCCGGGACTAGCCGGAACAGTTTACCAAAAGACCCTGTACTTC. This chain uses TRBV11-2 with TRBJ2-5; 9 bases line up with TRBD2. The germline CDR1 and CDR2 sequences are SGHAT and FQNNGV. This CDR3 has 20 amino acids.

The gene calls are TRBV12-3 or TRBV12-4 and TRBJ1-4, with D maybe TRBD1 (5 bases). The CDR3 sequence is 15 residues long. V was clipped by 6 bases and J by 5 bases, with 16 bases between them. In nucleotides, the CDR3 is TGTGCCAGCAGCCGGAACGGGGGAGAGAATGAAAAACTGTTTTTT. It yields the protein CASSRNGGENEKLFF.

A few counts support this clonotype. V and J are TRBV11-1 and TRBJ2-1; D gene ambiguous. The germline gives CDR1 SGHAT, CDR2 FQDESV (reference sequence). The V gene lost 1 base and the J gene lost 0 bases, with 10 bases spanning the gap. The CDR3 loop spans 16 amino acids. DNA for the CDR3: TGTGCCAGCAGCTTAGTTGCGGATAGCTCCTACAATGAGCAGTTCTTC. This encodes CASSLVADSSYNEQFF.

This chain joins TRBV15 and TRBJ2-5; tentative D call: TRBD1 (6 bases). This CDR3 contains 14 residues. The V gene lost 5 bases and the J gene lost 0 bases, with 10 bases spanning the gap. CDR1 and CDR2 (germline): LNHNV, YYDKDF (reference sequence). The DNA of the CDR3 is TGTGCCACCAGCGGAACAGGGTACCAAGAGACCCAGTACTTC. Amino acids: CATSGTGYQETQYF.

The rearrangement joins TRBV28 to TRBJ2-1, with 10 bases fitting TRBD2. The V gene's germline CDR1 is MDHEN and CDR2 SYDVKM. The CDR3 length is 16 residues. V gave up 5 bases and J gave up 4 bases; unmatched junction bases: 8. CDR3 loop: CASSPIAGGQYNEQFF. CDR3 sequence (DNA): TGTGCCAGCAGTCCAATAGCGGGGGGCCAATACAATGAGCAGTTCTTC.

This clonotype has more than one count but fewer than ten. Here the CDR3 omits its conserved ending phenylalanine or tryptophan, so a read error is the likely source. The rearrangement links TRBV28 to TRBJ1-2; 7 bases line up with TRBD1. Germline CDR1 and CDR2: MDHEN and SYDVKM. The ends lost 9 bases at V and 4 bases at J; junction bases unmatched: 23. The CDR3 is made up of 18 amino acids. CDR3: CASYQYGEGAVLSYGYTL. CDR3 nucleotide sequence: TGTGCCAGTTATCAATACGGGGAGGGGGCCGTTCTCAGCTATGGCTACACCCTC.

This clonotype was observed a few times. The gene calls are TRBV20-1 and TRBJ2-3; no clear D. The V gene's germline CDR1 is DFQATT and CDR2 SNEGSKA (reference sequence). V was shortened by 1 base and J by 2 bases, with 16 bases between the two germline ends. This CDR3 comprises 16 residues. The CDR3 region is CSARGSRRLYTDTQYF. The CDR3, as DNA: TGCAGTGCTAGAGGGTCGAGGCGGCTTTACACAGATACGCAGTATTTT.

This clonotype was seen a handful of times. CDR3 protein: CASSFAGVSGELFF. As DNA, the CDR3 is TGTGCCAGCAGCTTTGCGGGGGTGTCCGGGGAGCTGTTTTTT. V gene TRBV5-5 combines with J gene TRBJ2-2, with 7 bases matching TRBD2. The germline V gene has CDR1 SGHKS and CDR2 YYEKEE (reference sequence). This CDR3 comprises 14 residues. Unmatched junction bases numbered 4, after V lost 2 bases and J lost 6 bases.

The chain uses TRBV9 and TRBJ2-1; D tentatively fits TRBD1 or TRBD2 (5 bases each). From germline, CDR1 is SGDLS and CDR2 YYNGEE. The CDR3 is 16 residues long. V was cut by 4 bases and J by 1 base, with 15 bases left in between. The chain's CDR3 is CASSPQGSVSYNEQFF. The CDR3 DNA is TGTGCCAGCAGCCCTCAGGGTAGCGTATCCTACAATGAGCAGTTCTTC.